The 21 T cell receptor beta chains in this list originate from one sample, sequenced in a study of blood T cell repertoires in COVID-19. Some clones are missing from TCRdb's copy, which holds only in-frame ones; the method was immunoSEQ multiplex PCR. The sample contains 150,000 to 200,000 clones, 80% to 90% of which appear only once. The sequenced sample was peripheral blood. These receptors were collected from a woman in her 70s with COVID-19, enrolled during active disease.

The chain couples TRBV19 to TRBJ2-5, with D tentatively TRBD2 (6 bases). The V gene lost 3 bases and the J gene lost 4 bases, with 6 bases spanning the gap. CDR3 length: 12 residues. CDR1 is LNHDA, CDR2 SQIVND, per germline (reference sequence). The CDR3 nucleotides are TGTGCCAGTAGTATCGGGGGAGAGACCCAGTACTTC. Protein product: CASSIGGETQYF.

This chain joins TRBV6-6 and TRBJ1-1; 7 nucleotides align to TRBD1. The germline V gene encodes CDR1 MNHNY and CDR2 SVGAGI (reference sequence). The CDR3 is 13 residues long. V shed 6 bases, J shed 10 bases, and the junction held 11 bases outside the gene matches. The CDR3: CASRWDSKSPAFF. For the CDR3, the DNA is TGTGCCAGCAGATGGGACAGTAAATCCCCAGCTTTCTTT.

V and J are TRBV11-3 and TRBJ2-2; 7 bases agree with TRBD1. V lost 5 bases, J lost 4 bases, and 4 bases stayed unmatched. This CDR3 comprises 14 residues. The germline V gene has CDR1 SGHNT and CDR2 YENEEA. This chain's CDR3 is CASSIRQGTGELFF. The DNA for the CDR3 is TGTGCCAGCAGCATCCGACAGGGCACCGGGGAGCTGTTTTTT.

This clone came up a few times. The chain carries TRBV7-2 and TRBJ2-5; possible D gene TRBD2, 5 bases. The ends were cut back, 3 bases at V and 4 bases at J, with 18 bases in the middle. The CDR3 is made up of 16 amino acids. Germline CDR1 SGHTA, CDR2 FQGNSA. CDR3 residues: CASSLVRASRRETQYF. CDR3 sequence (DNA): TGTGCCAGCAGCTTGGTGAGGGCTAGCCGTAGAGAGACCCAGTACTTC.

The chain links TRBV28 to TRBJ2-7; TRBD2 might be the D (9 bases). CDR1 is MDHEN and CDR2 is SYDVKM in the germline V gene. Trimming removed 7 bases from V and 2 bases from J, with 18 bases in between. The CDR3 spans 15 residues. CDR3 loop: CASTGGGRAPYEQYF. The CDR3 DNA is TGTGCCAGCACAGGGGGCGGGAGGGCTCCCTACGAGCAGTACTTC.

This clone has a handful of counts. The chain carries TRBV7-2 and TRBJ2-7; 9 bases match TRBD2. The CDR3 contains 15 residues. J was trimmed by 6 bases and V by 5 bases; bases with no gene match: 11. The V gene's germline CDR1 is SGHTA and CDR2 FQGNSA. In nucleotides, the CDR3 is TGTGCCAGCAGCCTAGACCCGGGACTAGCTCTCGAGCAGTACTTC. As protein: CASSLDPGLALEQYF.

This clone was detected only once. The chain carries TRBV27 and TRBJ2-7; D is unresolved. Germline-derived CDR1 and CDR2 are MNHEY and SMNVEV (reference sequence). The CDR3 sequence is 14 residues long. Trimming pared 7 bases from V and 2 bases from J, leaving 15 bases between. CDR3 sequence: CASMALRVPYEQYF. CDR3 sequence (DNA): TGTGCCAGCATGGCACTACGTGTCCCCTACGAGCAGTACTTC.

The CDR3 here is CASSPGTGEKAFF. CDR3 nucleotide sequence: TGCGCCAGCAGCCCTGGGACAGGGGAAAAAGCTTTCTTT. The chain carries TRBV5-1 and TRBJ1-1; 10 bases match TRBD1. The CDR3 has 13 amino acids. Germline V gene data show CDR1 as SGHRS and CDR2 as YFSETQ. The J segment lost 9 bases and the V segment lost 4 bases, leaving 6 bases of the junction unmatched.

This clone was seen once. The chain carries TRBV7-8 and TRBJ2-7, with D tentatively TRBD1 (5 bases). The CDR3 consists of 13 residues. Trimming stripped 1 base from V and 2 bases from J, with 6 bases between. Germline CDR1 reads SGHVS; CDR2 reads FQNEAQ. The CDR3 here is CASSLGTPYEQYF. The CDR3 nucleotides are TGTGCCAGCAGCTTAGGGACACCCTACGAGCAGTACTTC.

The V and J genes are TRBV18 and TRBJ1-1; D is uncertain. Germline CDR1 reads KGHSH; CDR2 reads LQKENI. The V gene lost 6 bases and the J gene lost 3 bases, with 14 bases spanning the gap. The CDR3 runs to 14 residues. CDR3 amino acids: CASSPFSVDTEAFF. The CDR3 DNA reads as TGTGCCAGCTCCCCCTTTTCGGTCGACACTGAAGCTTTCTTT.

The gene calls are TRBV3-1 (or the pseudogene TRBV3-2) and TRBJ2-5; 7 bases align to TRBD2. This CDR3 has 16 residues. Losses at the gene ends were 1 base for V and 9 bases for J; bases not matched to a gene: 14. Germline CDR1 reads LGHDT; CDR2 reads YNNKEL (reference sequence). The CDR3 sequence: CASSQAGTTASRAQYF. The CDR3 nucleotides are TGTGCCAGCAGCCAAGCAGGGACTACAGCCTCAAGGGCCCAGTACTTC.

The CDR3, as DNA: TGTGCCAGCAGTCAGCAGGGGGAATGGAGCACTGAAGCTTTCTTT. Translation: CASSQQGEWSTEAFF. The chain combines TRBV2 with TRBJ1-1; 7 bases map to TRBD1. The junction had 10 bases not matched to a gene; V was cut back by 5 bases and J by 4 bases. The CDR3 is made up of 15 amino acids. The germline gives CDR1 SNHLY, CDR2 FYNNEI.

This clone was observed a single time. The chain has TRBV19 and TRBJ1-5, with 10 nucleotides matching TRBD1. CDR3 length: 18 residues. Germline V gives CDR1 LNHDA, CDR2 SQIVND (reference sequence). J was trimmed by 0 bases and V by 6 bases; bases with no gene match: 11. The DNA of the CDR3 is TGTGCCAGTAGCAACCGGGACAGGGGAAGTTTTAGCAATCAGCCCCAGCATTTT. Translated: CASSNRDRGSFSNQPQHF.

J is TRBJ1-4 and V is TRBV4-1; 9 positions agree with TRBD1. The CDR3 loop spans 17 amino acids. The V segment lost 1 base and the J segment 0 bases; nucleotides outside the gene matches: 3. Germline-derived CDR1 and CDR2 are MGHRA and YSYEKL. The CDR3: CASSQGQGGATNEKLFF. CDR3 DNA sequence: TGCGCCAGCAGCCAAGGACAGGGGGGCGCAACTAATGAAAAACTGTTTTTT.

The V and J genes are TRBV6-6 and TRBJ1-4; D might be TRBD1 (6 bases). V lost 6 bases and J lost 6, with 20 bases in between. From germline, CDR1 is MNHNY and CDR2 SVGAGI (reference sequence). The CDR3 is made up of 16 amino acids. The CDR3 here is CASRPYAGTRDEKLFF. For the CDR3, the DNA is TGTGCCAGCAGACCCTACGCCGGGACACGGGATGAAAAACTGTTTTTT.

This clone showed up just once. The rearrangement links TRBV19 to TRBJ2-7; a weak D match, TRBD1 (7 bases). The ends were cut back, 6 bases at V and 0 bases at J, with 12 bases in the middle. Germline CDR1 LNHDA, CDR2 SQIVND (reference sequence). CDR3 length: 14 residues. The CDR3 region is CASSQGGNSYEQYF. CDR3 bases: TGTGCCAGTAGCCAGGGGGGAAACTCCTACGAGCAGTACTTC.

This chain connects TRBV5-4 to TRBJ1-2; 7 nucleotides agree with TRBD1. CDR1 SGHNT and CDR2 YYREEE come from the germline V gene (reference sequence). The CDR3 totals 16 residues. With 4 bases clipped from V and 2 bases from J, the junction kept 11 bases outside the gene matches. The CDR3 loop is CASSKRPGTVNYGYTF. The CDR3 DNA sequence: TGTGCCAGCAGCAAACGTCCGGGGACAGTGAACTATGGCTACACCTTC.

This chain links TRBV30 with TRBJ2-2; 9 nucleotides align to TRBD2. J lost 7 bases, V lost 4 bases, and 10 bases had no gene match. Germline-derived CDR1 and CDR2 are GTSNPN and SVGIG (reference sequence). The CDR3 is 15 residues long. CDR3 bases: TGTGCCTGGACGGGGGCGGGAGGGCCAATCGGGGAGCTGTTTTTT. This encodes CAWTGAGGPIGELFF.

The V call is TRBV7-9, the J call TRBJ2-7, with 11 nucleotides matching TRBD1. This CDR3 is 15 amino acids long. The germline gives CDR1 SEHNR, CDR2 FQNEAQ (reference sequence). The ends lost 5 bases at V and 6 bases at J; junction bases unmatched: 9. The CDR3 region is CASSPPDRGRSEQYF. In DNA form, the CDR3 reads TGTGCCAGCAGCCCCCCGGACAGGGGGCGCTCCGAGCAGTACTTC.

The V call is TRBV3-1 (or the pseudogene TRBV3-2), the J call TRBJ2-2, with unresolved D. V was shortened by 1 base and J by 0 bases, with 3 bases between the two germline ends. CDR3 size: 14 residues. Per germline, CDR1 LGHDT and CDR2 YNNKEL (reference sequence). The CDR3 DNA is TGTGCCAGCAGCCAAGGGCCGAACACCGGGGAGCTGTTTTTT. Translating it yields CASSQGPNTGELFF.

V and J are TRBV19 and TRBJ2-3; TRBD2 might be the D (6 bases). Between the trimmed V and J ends, which lost 5 bases and 0 bases, there was a span of 21 bases. In germline, CDR1 is LNHDA, CDR2 SQIVND (reference sequence). The CDR3 runs 18 residues. CDR3 amino acids: CASSLGAPSATSTDTQYF. The DNA of the CDR3 is TGTGCCAGTAGTTTAGGTGCACCTAGCGCAACTAGCACAGATACGCAGTATTTT.